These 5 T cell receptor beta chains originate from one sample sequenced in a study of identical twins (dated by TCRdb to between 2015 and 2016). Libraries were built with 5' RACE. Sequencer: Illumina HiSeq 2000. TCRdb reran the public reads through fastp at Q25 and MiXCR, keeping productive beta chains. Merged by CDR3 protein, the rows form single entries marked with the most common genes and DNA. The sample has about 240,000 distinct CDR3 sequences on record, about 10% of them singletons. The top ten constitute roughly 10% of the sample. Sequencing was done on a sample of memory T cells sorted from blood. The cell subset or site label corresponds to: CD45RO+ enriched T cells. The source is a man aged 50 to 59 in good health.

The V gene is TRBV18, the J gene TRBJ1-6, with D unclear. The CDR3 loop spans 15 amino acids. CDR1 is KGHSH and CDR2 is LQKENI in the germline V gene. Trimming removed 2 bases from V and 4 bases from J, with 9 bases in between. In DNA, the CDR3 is TGTGCCAGCTCACCAGGGGTGATATATAATTCACCCCTCCACTTT. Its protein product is CASSPGVIYNSPLHF.

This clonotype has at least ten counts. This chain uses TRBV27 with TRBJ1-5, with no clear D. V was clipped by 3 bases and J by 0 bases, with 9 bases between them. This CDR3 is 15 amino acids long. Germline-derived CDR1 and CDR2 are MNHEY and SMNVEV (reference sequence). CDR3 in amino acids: CASSLGRNSNQPQHF. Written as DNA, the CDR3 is TGTGCCAGCAGTTTGGGCAGAAATAGCAATCAGCCCCAGCATTTT.

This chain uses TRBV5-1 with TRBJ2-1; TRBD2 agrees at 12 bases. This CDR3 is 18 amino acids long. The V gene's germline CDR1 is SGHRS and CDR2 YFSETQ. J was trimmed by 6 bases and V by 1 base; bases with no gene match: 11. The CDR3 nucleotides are TGCGCCAGCAGCTTGTCGGCTAGCGGGGGGGCCGATATCAATGAGCAGTTCTTC. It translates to CASSLSASGGADINEQFF.

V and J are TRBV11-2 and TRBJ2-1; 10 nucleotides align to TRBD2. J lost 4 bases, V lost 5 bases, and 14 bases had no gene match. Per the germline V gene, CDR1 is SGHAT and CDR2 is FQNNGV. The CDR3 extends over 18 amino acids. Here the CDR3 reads CASSRQGPAGGLYNEQFF. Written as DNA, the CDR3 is TGTGCCAGCAGCCGACAGGGGCCAGCGGGGGGGCTTTACAATGAGCAGTTCTTC.

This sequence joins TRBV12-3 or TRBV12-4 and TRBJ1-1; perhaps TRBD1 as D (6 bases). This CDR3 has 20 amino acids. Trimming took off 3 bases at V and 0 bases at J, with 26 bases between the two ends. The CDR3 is CASSLSFFGGEGGVNTEAFF. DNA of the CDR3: TGTGCCAGCAGTTTGTCTTTTTTTGGAGGGGAGGGGGGGGTGAACACTGAAGCTTTCTTT.